The T cell receptor (beta chain) under discussion was sequenced for a study of siplizumab effects on memory and regulatory T cells. Trimming removed 4 bases from V and 9 bases from J; junction bases left unmatched: 16. The CDR3 runs to 18 residues. The germline CDR1 and CDR2 sequences are MDHEN and SYDVKM. TCRdb keeps only in-frame clones here, not all; method: immunoSEQ multiplex PCR. The data hold 100,000 or so clones, with approximately 90% observed a single time. The clonotype was recovered from a human donor in good health. The specimen was Tregs sorted from blood. The chain recombines TRBV28 with TRBJ1-6, with 9 bases fitting TRBD1. The CDR3 spells CASSSLGQGSSGSSPLHF. In nucleotides, the CDR3 is TGTGCCAGCAGTTCACTGGGACAGGGTTCATCGGGTAGTTCACCCCTCCACTTT.